This T cell receptor (beta chain) appears in the sequencing data of a study of OX40 agonist ivuxolimab in advanced cancers. At the level of the study: Mean age about 60 years, range 23 to 79; 82.7% male. Study-level findings and limits: Doses of 0.1 to 3.0 mg/kg were accompanied by clonal expansion of CD4+ and CD8+ blood T cells by week 6.

The assay was immunoSEQ multiplex PCR, and TCRdb's table has in-frame clones only and misses some. This sample has around 62,000 clones, with around 86% found just once. Autoimmune disease history or systemic immunosuppression excluded patients. This clone was counted only a few times. Antigen: not known. Sequencing was performed on CD4+ or CD8+ T cells sorted from blood, taken in a trial of the OX40 agonist ivuxolimab. The TCR was taken from an adult with an advanced solid tumor such as melanoma, head and neck, liver or kidney cancer.

The CDR3 DNA reads TGTGCCAGCAGCGGGGGGCTGACCCAGTTCTTC. Protein product: CASSGGLTQFF. J is TRBJ2-1 and V is TRBV6-5; D is possibly TRBD2 (7 bases). V was shortened by 6 bases and J by 13 bases, with 13 bases between the two germline ends. The CDR3 covers 11 residues. CDR1 and CDR2 from the germline V gene are MNHEY and SVGAGI.